This entry lists 9 T cell receptor beta chains sequenced from one sample in a study of T cells in localized non-small cell lung cancer. Produced via immunoSEQ multiplex PCR; TCRdb's table is partial and in-frame only. The sample has tens of thousands of clones, under 90% seen once. Sequenced material: peripheral blood, taken before any cancer treatment. These receptor sequences come from a man aged 35-69 years with stage I squamous cell lung carcinoma.

This clone was found once. The J gene is TRBJ1-2, the V gene TRBV7-9; 7 nucleotides match TRBD1. Per germline, CDR1 SEHNR and CDR2 FQNEAQ (reference sequence). With V trimmed by 3 bases and J by 6 bases, 16 bases remained unmatched. The CDR3 is made up of 17 amino acids. CDR3 loop: CASSLGGTASPPHGYTF. The DNA of the CDR3 is TGTGCCAGCAGCTTGGGGGGGACAGCCTCCCCCCCCCATGGCTACACCTTC.

The gene calls are TRBV30 and TRBJ2-3; TRBD2 matches at 10 bases. The length of the CDR3 is 14 residues. Germline CDR1 GTSNPN, CDR2 SVGIG (reference sequence). V gave up 2 bases and J gave up 4 bases; unmatched junction bases: 3. The CDR3 protein is CAWSLAGEADTQYF. The CDR3 DNA follows: TGTGCCTGGAGTCTAGCGGGGGAGGCAGATACGCAGTATTTT.

The V call is TRBV27, the J call TRBJ1-5; D call uncertain. The CDR3 is 16 amino acids. The V end was cut by 2 bases, the J end by 6 bases, with 17 bases between. The V gene's germline CDR1 is MNHEY and CDR2 SMNVEV (reference sequence). CDR3 in amino acids: CASSLRGNWDTQPQHF. CDR3 in DNA: TGTGCCAGCAGTTTACGGGGTAATTGGGATACTCAGCCCCAGCATTTT.

The chain has TRBV27 and TRBJ2-7; 7 bases are shared with TRBD1. Germline V gene lookup returns CDR1 MNHEY and CDR2 SMNVEV (reference sequence). J lost 2 bases, V lost 6 bases, and 7 bases had no gene match. The CDR3 length is 14 residues. The CDR3 nucleotides are TGTGCCAGCAGCCCCGGGACAGCTACCTACGAGCAGTACTTC. It specifies CASSPGTATYEQYF.

The chain is built from TRBV28 and TRBJ1-4; 10 bases map to TRBD1. This CDR3 is built from 15 residues. Germline assignment: CDR1 MDHEN and CDR2 SYDVKM. V lost 5 bases and J lost 8; bases outside the gene matches: 8. This chain's CDR3 is CASSPARDRGEKLFF. CDR3 coding DNA: TGTGCCAGCAGTCCTGCCCGGGACAGGGGCGAAAAACTGTTTTTT.

The gene calls are TRBV5-1 and TRBJ2-2, with D possibly TRBD1 on 5 matching bases. The CDR3 spans 15 residues. Trimming took off 0 bases at V and 1 base at J, with 7 bases between the two ends. Germline lookup yields CDR1 SGHRS and CDR2 YFSETQ. CDR3 sequence (DNA): TGCGCCAGCAGCTTGGTTACAGGGAACACCGGGGAGCTGTTTTTT. This translates into CASSLVTGNTGELFF.

This chain joins TRBV7-3 and TRBJ2-2, with D possibly TRBD2 on 5 matching bases. Germline values: CDR1 SGHTA, CDR2 FQGTGA. Trimming shortened V by 2 bases and J by 6 bases, and 10 bases separated the two germline ends. The CDR3 covers 14 residues. CDR3 loop: CASSLGGGPGELFF. The CDR3 coding sequence is TGTGCCAGCAGCTTAGGTGGAGGCCCCGGGGAGCTGTTTTTT.

CDR3 loop: CASSLLAGQGSEQYF. As DNA, the CDR3 is TGTGCCAGCTCACTCCTCGCCGGGCAGGGTTCCGAGCAGTACTTC. The chain employs TRBV18 and TRBJ2-7; possible D gene TRBD1, 5 bases. V was shortened by 4 bases and J by 6 bases, with 19 bases between the two germline ends. Germline CDR1 KGHSH, CDR2 LQKENI. This CDR3 has 15 residues.

This clone was seen a few times. The chain combines TRBV30 with TRBJ2-7, with TRBD2 matching over 13 bases. Germline loops: CDR1 GTSNPN, CDR2 SVGIG (reference sequence). V dropped 7 bases and J dropped 6; count of bases not matched to a gene: 6. There are 13 residues in the CDR3. The CDR3 is CALTSGGAGEQYF. The DNA for the CDR3 is TGTGCCTTAACTAGCGGGGGGGCTGGCGAGCAGTACTTC.